Here is one TCR beta chain with its context. In germline, CDR1 is GTSNPN, CDR2 SVGIG (reference sequence). The CDR3 length is 16 residues. V gave up 2 bases and J gave up 8 bases; unmatched junction bases: 13. Method: immunoSEQ multiplex PCR; TCRdb's copy keeps in-frame clones and lacks some. Of 250,000 to 300,000 clones in the sample, 89% were seen once. This sample stems from a study of blood T cell repertoires in COVID-19. About the study: The study drew acute and convalescent COVID-19 samples from the United States, Italy and Spain.

Seattle-derived patients entered the study during active infection and were followed longitudinally. Sequencing input: peripheral blood. The chain is built from TRBV30 and TRBJ1-4, with 8 bases matching TRBD1. The source of this sequence is a woman in her 30s with COVID-19, enrolled during active disease. The chain's CDR3 is CAWSPMGTGATEKLFF. As DNA, the CDR3 is TGTGCCTGGAGTCCCATGGGGACAGGAGCCACAGAAAAACTGTTTTTT.